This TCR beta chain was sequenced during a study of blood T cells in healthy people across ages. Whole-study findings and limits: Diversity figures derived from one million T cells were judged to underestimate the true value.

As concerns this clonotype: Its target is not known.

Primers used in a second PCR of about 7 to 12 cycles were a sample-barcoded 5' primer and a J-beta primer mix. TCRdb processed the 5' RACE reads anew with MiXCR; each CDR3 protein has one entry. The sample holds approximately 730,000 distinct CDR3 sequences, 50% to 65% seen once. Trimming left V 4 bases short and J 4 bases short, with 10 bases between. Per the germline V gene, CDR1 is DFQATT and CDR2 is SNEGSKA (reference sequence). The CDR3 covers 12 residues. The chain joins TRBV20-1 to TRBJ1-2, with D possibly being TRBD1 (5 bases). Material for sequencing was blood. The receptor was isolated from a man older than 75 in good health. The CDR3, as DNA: TGCAGTGCTATCGGGACGGCCTATGGCTACACCTTC. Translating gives CSAIGTAYGYTF.